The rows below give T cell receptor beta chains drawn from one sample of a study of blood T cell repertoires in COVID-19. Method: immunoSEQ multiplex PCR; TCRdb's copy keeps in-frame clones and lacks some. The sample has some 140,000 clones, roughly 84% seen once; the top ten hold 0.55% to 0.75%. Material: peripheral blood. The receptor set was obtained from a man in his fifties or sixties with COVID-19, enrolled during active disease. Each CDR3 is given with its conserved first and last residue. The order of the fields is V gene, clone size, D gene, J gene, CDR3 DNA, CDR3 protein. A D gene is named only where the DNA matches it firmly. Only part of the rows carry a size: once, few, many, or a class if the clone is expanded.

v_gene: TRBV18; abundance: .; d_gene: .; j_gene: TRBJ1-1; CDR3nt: TGTGCCAGCTCACCCCTTGTAGGGGAAACTGAAGCTTTCTTT; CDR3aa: CASSPLVGETEAFF
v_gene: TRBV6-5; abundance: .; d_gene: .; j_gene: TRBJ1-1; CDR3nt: TGTGCCAGCAGCGACGGTCGGGTGGGAGCTTTCTTT; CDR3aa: CASSDGRVGAFF
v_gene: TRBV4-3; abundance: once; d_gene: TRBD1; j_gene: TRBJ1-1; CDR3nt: TGCGCCAGCAGCCGAGGACAGGGTTTGAACACTGAAGCTTTCTTT; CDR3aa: CASSRGQGLNTEAFF
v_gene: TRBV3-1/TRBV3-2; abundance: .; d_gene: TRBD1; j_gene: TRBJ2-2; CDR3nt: TGTGCCAGCAGCCCCGGGACAGGGTTTCACACCGGGGAGCTGTTTTTT; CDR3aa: CASSPGTGFHTGELFF
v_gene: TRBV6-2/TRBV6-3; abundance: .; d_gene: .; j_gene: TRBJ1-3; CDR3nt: TGTGCCAGCAGTTACTCGGTCCGACAGGCCTCTGGAAACACCATATATTTT; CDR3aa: CASSYSVRQASGNTIYF
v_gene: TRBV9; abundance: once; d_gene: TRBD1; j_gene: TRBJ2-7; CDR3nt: TGTGCCAGCAGCGTAGGCGCGTCCGGACAGGGGTTTTACGAGCAGTACTTC; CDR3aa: CASSVGASGQGFYEQYF
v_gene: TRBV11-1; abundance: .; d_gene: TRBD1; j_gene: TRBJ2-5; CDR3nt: TGTGCCAGCAGCTTATCGGCGACAGGGGGCCAAGAGACCCAGTACTTC; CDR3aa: CASSLSATGGQETQYF
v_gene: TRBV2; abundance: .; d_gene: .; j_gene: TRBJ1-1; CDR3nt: TGTGCCAGCACCAAGGGGGGGTTCGGCTCTGAAGCTTTCTTT; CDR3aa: CASTKGGFGSEAFF
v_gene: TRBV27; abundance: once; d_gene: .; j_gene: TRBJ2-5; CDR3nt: TGTGCCAGCAGTACGGGACTTAAAGAGACCCAGTACTTC; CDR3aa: CASSTGLKETQYF
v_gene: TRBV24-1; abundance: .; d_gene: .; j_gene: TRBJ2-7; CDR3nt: TGTGCCACCAGTGCCACAGGCCGCACCTACGAGCAGTACTTC; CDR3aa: CATSATGRTYEQYF
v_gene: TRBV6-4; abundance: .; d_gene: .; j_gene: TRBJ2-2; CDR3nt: TGTGCCAGCAGTGAAGAGGGCATGGTCGCCGGGGAGCTGTTTTTT; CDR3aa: CASSEEGMVAGELFF
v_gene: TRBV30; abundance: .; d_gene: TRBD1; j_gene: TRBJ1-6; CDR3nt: TGTGCCTGGAGGACAGGGGGCCCCTTCTCCTATAATTCACCCCTCCACTTT; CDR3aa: CAWRTGGPFSYNSPLHF
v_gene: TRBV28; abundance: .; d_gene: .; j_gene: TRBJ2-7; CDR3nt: TGTGCCAGCAGCGTGACAGGGGAGGGAGAGCAGTACTTC; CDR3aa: CASSVTGEGEQYF
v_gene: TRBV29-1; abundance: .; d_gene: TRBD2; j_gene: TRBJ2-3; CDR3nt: TGCAGCGTTGTTGGTGGCAGCGGGGGTAGCACAGATACGCAGTATTTT; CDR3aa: CSVVGGSGGSTDTQYF
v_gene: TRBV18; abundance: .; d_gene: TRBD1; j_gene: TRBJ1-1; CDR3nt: TGTGCCAGCTCACCACGGACAGGCGTGAACACTGAAGCTTTCTTT; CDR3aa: CASSPRTGVNTEAFF
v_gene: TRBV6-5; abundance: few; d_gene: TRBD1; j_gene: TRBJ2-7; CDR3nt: TGTGCCAGCAGTCGTACGGGACAGGTCTACGAGCAGTACTTC; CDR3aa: CASSRTGQVYEQYF
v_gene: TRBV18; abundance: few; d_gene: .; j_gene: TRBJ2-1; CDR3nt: TGTGCCAGCTCCAAAGGACAATACAATGAGCAGTTCTTC; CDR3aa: CASSKGQYNEQFF
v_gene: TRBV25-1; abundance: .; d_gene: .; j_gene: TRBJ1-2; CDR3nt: TGTGCCAGCAGTGCTGGCAGGAACTATGGCTACACCTTC; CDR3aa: CASSAGRNYGYTF
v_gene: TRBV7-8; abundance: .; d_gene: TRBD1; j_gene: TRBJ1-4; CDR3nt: TGTGCCAGCGGACAGGTTTTGGAAAAACTGTTTTTT; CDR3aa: CASGQVLEKLFF
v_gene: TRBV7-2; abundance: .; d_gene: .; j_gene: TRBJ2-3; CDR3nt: TGTGCCAGCAGCCCGTACACAGATACGCAGTATTTT; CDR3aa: CASSPYTDTQYF
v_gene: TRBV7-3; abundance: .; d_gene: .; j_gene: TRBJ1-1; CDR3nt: TGTGCCAGCAGCTTATCCGCAGGGGTGAACACTGAAGCTTTCTTT; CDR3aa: CASSLSAGVNTEAFF
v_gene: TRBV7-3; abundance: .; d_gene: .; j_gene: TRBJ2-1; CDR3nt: TGTGCCAGCAGCTACACTAAAAGCTCCTACAATGAGCAGTTCTTC; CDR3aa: CASSYTKSSYNEQFF
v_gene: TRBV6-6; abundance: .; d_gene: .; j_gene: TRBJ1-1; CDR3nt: TGTGCCAGCAGGCAGACAGAGAACACTGAAGCTTTCTTT; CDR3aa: CASRQTENTEAFF
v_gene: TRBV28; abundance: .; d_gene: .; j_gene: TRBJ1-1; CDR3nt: TGTGCCAGCAGGACAACGGACACTGAAGCTTTCTTT; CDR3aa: CASRTTDTEAFF
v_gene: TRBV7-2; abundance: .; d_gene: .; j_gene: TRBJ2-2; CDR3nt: TGTGCCAGCAGCCTACAGTCCCCCCCCGGGGAGCTGTTTTTT; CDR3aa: CASSLQSPPGELFF
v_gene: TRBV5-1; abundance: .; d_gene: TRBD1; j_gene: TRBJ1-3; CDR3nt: TGCGCCAGCAGCTTCACAGGGGGGACTGGAAACACCATATATTTT; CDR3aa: CASSFTGGTGNTIYF
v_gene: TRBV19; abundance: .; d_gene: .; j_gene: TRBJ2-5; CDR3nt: TGTGCCAGTAGTGAGTTTCAGGACATCCAAGAGACCCAGTACTTC; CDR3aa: CASSEFQDIQETQYF
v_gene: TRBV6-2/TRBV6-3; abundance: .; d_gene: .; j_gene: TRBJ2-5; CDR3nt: TGTGCCAGCAGTCCCTTCGGGGTCGGCCAAGAGACCCAGTACTTC; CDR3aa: CASSPFGVGQETQYF
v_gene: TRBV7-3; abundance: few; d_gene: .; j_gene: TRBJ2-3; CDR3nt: TGTGCCAGCAGCCCGGTAGGGACACGCACAGATACGCAGTATTTT; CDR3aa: CASSPVGTRTDTQYF
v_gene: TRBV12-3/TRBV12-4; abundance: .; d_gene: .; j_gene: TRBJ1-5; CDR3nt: TGTGCCAGCAGGGACAGCAGCAATGGGCCCCAGCATTTT; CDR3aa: CASRDSSNGPQHF
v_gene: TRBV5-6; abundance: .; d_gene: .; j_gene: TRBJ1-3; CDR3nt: TGTGCCAGCAGCTTGTTTCAGTCAATCTCTGGAAACACCATATATTTT; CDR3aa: CASSLFQSISGNTIYF
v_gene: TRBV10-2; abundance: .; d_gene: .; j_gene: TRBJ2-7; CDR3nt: TGCGCCAGCAGGAACCGGGACTACGAGCAGTACTTC; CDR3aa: CASRNRDYEQYF
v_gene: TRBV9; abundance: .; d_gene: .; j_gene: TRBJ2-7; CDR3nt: TGTGCCAGCAGCGCGGGAGGGACAGATCCTTACTACGAGCAGTACTTC; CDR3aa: CASSAGGTDPYYEQYF
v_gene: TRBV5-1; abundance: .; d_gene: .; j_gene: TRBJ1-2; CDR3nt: TGCGCCAGCAGCAACGGACAGCGTGGATATGGCTACACCTTC; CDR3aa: CASSNGQRGYGYTF
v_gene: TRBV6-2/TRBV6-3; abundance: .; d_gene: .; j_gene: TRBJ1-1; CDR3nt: TGTGCCAGCAGCCACCACCCTGGGGCGACGAACACTGAAGCTTTCTTT; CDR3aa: CASSHHPGATNTEAFF
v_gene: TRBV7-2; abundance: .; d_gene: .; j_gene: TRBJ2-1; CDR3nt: TGTGCCAGCAGCTTAGTTCGGGGGGCCGGGCAGTTCTTC; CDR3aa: CASSLVRGAGQFF
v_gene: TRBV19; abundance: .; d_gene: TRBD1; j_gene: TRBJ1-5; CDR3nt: TGTGCCAGTAGTCCGACGGACAGGGGGCAGTCTCAGCCCCAGCATTTT; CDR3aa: CASSPTDRGQSQPQHF
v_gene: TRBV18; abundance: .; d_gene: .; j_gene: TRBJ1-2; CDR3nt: TGTGCCAGCTCACCGGAGGGCAGCCGCTACACCTTC; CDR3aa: CASSPEGSRYTF
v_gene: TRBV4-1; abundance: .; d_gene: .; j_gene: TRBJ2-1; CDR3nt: TGCGCCAGCAGCCAAGAAGGTCCCGGGTACAATGAGCAGTTCTTC; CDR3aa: CASSQEGPGYNEQFF
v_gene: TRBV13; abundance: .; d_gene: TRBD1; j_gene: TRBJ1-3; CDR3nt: TGTGCCAGCAGCCGTGGACAGGGGGTAGAAGGAAACACCATATATTTT; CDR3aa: CASSRGQGVEGNTIYF
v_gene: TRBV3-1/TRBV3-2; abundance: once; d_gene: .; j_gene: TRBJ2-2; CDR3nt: TGTGCCAGCAGCAACTTGGGTGAGGCGAACACCGGGGAGCTGTTTTTT; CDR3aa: CASSNLGEANTGELFF
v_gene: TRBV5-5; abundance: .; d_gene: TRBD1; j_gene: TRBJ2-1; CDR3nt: TGTGCCAGCAGCCTGGGGGACAGGGGGTTCCAGGGTGAGCAGTTCTTC; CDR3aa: CASSLGDRGFQGEQFF
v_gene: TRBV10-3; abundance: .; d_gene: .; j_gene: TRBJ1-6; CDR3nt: TGTGCCATCAGTGAGAGAGGGAGCTCCTATAATTCACCCCTCCACTTT; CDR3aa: CAISERGSSYNSPLHF
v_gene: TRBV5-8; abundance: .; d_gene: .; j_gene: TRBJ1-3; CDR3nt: TGTGCCAGCAGCTTGAGAGGGCAGTACTCTGGAAACACCATATATTTT; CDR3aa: CASSLRGQYSGNTIYF
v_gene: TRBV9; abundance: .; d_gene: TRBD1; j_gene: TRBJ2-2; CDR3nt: TGTGCCAGCAGCGCTCTGGGACAGCTAACCGGGGAGCTGTTTTTT; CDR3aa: CASSALGQLTGELFF
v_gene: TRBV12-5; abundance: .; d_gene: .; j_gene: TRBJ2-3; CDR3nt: TGTGCTAGTGGTTTCGGGAACACAGATACGCAGTATTTT; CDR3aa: CASGFGNTDTQYF
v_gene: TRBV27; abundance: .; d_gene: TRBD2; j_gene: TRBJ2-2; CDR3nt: TGTGCCAGCAGTCCGCTTCGGGGGGTAAACACCGGGGAGCTGTTTTTT; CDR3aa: CASSPLRGVNTGELFF
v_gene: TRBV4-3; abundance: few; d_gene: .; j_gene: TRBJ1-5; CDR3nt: TGCGCCAGCAGCCAAGATTGGCCAGGCAATCAGCCCCAGCATTTT; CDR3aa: CASSQDWPGNQPQHF
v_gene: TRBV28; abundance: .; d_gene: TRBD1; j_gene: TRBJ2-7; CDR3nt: TGTGCCAGCGGACAGGGGAGGTACGAGCAGTACTTC; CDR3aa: CASGQGRYEQYF
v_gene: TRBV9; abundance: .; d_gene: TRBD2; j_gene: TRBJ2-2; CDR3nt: TGTGCCAGCAGCGAGACTAGCGGGGTTATCGGGGAGCTGTTTTTT; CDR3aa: CASSETSGVIGELFF
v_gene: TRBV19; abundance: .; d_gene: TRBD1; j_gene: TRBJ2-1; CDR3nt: TGTGCCAGTCAAAGACAGGGGGCTAGGGATGAGCAGTTCTTC; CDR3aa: CASQRQGARDEQFF
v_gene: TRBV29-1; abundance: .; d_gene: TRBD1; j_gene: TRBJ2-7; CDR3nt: TGCAGCGTTGAACTCAATAGGGACAGGGGATTTTACGAGCAGTACTTC; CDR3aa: CSVELNRDRGFYEQYF
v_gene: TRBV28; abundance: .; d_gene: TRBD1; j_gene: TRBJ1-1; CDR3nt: TGTGCCAGCAGTTCCCCCGGACAGGCGGGAGGGAACACTGAAGCTTTCTTT; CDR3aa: CASSSPGQAGGNTEAFF
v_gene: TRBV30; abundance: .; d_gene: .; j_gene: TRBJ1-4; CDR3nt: TGTGCCTGTACGGGGTTCGGGGTTTGTGAAAAACTGTTTTTT; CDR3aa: CACTGFGVCEKLFF
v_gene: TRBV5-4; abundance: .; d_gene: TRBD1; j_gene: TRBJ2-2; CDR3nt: TGTGCCAGCAGCTACCAGACAGGGACGAACACCGGGGAGCTGTTTTTT; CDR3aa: CASSYQTGTNTGELFF
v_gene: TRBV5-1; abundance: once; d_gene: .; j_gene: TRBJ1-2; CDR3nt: TGCGCCAGCAGCTTGGGAAGGGGGATATATGGCTACACCTTC; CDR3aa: CASSLGRGIYGYTF